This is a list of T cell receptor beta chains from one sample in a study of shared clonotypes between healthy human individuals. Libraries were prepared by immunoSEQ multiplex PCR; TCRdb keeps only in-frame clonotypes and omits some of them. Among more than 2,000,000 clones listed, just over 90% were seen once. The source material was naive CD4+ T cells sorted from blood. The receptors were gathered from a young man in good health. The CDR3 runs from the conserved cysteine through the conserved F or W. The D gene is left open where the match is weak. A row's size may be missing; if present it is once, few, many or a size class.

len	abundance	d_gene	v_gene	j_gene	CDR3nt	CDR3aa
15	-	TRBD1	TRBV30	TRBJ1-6	TGTGCCTGGAGTCGGGACAGGGTCGTTGATTCACCCCTCCACTTT	CAWSRDRVVDSPLHF
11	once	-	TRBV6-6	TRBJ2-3	TGTGCCAGCGGGACGGAAGATACGCAGTATTTT	CASGTEDTQYF
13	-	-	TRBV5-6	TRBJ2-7	TGTGCCAGCAGCTGGGGACAAAACTACGAGCAGTACTTC	CASSWGQNYEQYF
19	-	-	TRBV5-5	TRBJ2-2	TGTGCCAGCAGCGGCGGTCGATCCGACAGCTCATTGAACACCGGGGAGCTGTTTTTT	CASSGGRSDSSLNTGELFF
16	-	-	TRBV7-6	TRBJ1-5	TGTGCCAGCAGCTCTCGCCGGGGGCCGGGCAATCAGCCCCAGCATTTT	CASSSRRGPGNQPQHF
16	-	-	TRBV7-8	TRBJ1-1	TGTGCCAGCAGCTTAGCAGGGATCGTCATGAACACTGAAGCTTTCTTT	CASSLAGIVMNTEAFF
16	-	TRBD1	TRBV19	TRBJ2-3	TGTGCCAGTAGTCCCCGAGGGACAGGGAGCACAGATACGCAGTATTTT	CASSPRGTGSTDTQYF
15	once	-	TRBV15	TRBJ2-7	TGTGCCACCAGCAGAGAGGTTCAGGGGCGCAACGAGCAGTACTTC	CATSREVQGRNEQYF
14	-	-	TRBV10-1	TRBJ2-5	TGCGCCAGCTATCGGGACTTCGTGGTGGAGACCCAGTACTTC	CASYRDFVVETQYF
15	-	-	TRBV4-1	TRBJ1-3	TGCGCCAGCAGCCCGAGGTCTAGCTCTGGAAACACCATATATTTT	CASSPRSSSGNTIYF
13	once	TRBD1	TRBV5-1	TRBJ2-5	TGCGCCAGCAGCTCACAGGGGACCGAGACCCAGTACTTC	CASSSQGTETQYF
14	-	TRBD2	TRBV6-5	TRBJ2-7	TGTGCCAGCAGGATAGCGGGAGTGACCTACGAGCAGTACTTC	CASRIAGVTYEQYF
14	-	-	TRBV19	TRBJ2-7	TGTGCCAGTAGTATTGATGGTCAATCCTACGAGCAGTACTTC	CASSIDGQSYEQYF
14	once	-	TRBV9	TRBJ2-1	TGTGCCAGCAGCCCCCGGACAGTTTACAATGAGCAGTTCTTC	CASSPRTVYNEQFF
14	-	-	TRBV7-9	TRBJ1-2	TGTGCCAGCAGCTTAGATGTCCCTAACTATGGCTACACCTTC	CASSLDVPNYGYTF
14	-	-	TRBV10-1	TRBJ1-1	TGCGCCAGCAGTGAAACGGCAGGGACCACTGAAGCTTTCTTT	CASSETAGTTEAFF